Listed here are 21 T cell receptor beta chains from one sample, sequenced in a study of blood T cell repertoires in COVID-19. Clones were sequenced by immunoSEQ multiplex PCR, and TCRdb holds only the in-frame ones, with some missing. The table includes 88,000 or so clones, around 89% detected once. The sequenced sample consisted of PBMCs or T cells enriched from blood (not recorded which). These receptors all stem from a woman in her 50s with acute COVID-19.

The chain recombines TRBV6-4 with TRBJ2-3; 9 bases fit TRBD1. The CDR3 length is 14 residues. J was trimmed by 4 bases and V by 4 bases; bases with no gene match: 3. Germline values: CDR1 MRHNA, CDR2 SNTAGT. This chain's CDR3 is CASSGQGVADTQYF. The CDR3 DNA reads TGTGCCAGCAGTGGACAGGGGGTCGCAGATACGCAGTATTTT.

The CDR3 coding sequence is TGTGCCAGCAGTTACTCCCGCAGGGGACGGACTGAAGCTTTCTTT. Residues: CASSYSRRGRTEAFF. The V call is TRBV6-5, the J call TRBJ1-1, with D tentatively TRBD1 (6 bases). V lost 0 bases and J lost 5, with 13 bases in between. There are 15 residues in the CDR3. Germline loops: CDR1 MNHEY, CDR2 SVGAGI.

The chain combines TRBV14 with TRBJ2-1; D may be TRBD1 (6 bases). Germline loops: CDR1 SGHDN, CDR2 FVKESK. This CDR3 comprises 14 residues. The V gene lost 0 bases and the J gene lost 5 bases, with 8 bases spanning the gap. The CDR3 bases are TGTGCCAGCAGCCAAGATCCAGGGGACAATGAGCAGTTCTTC. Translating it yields CASSQDPGDNEQFF.

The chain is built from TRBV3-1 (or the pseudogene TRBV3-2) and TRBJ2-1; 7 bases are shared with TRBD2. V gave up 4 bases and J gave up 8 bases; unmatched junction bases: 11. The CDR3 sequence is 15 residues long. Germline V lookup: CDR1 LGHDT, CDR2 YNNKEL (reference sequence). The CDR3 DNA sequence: TGTGCCAGCAGCCCCAGGCTGGGGGGAGGGGATGAGCAGTTCTTC. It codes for CASSPRLGGGDEQFF.

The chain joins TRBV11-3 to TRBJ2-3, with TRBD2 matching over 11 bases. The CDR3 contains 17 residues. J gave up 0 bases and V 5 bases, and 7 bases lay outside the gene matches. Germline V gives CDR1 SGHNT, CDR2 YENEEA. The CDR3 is CASSKGTSGASTDTQYF. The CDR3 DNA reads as TGTGCCAGCAGCAAAGGGACTAGCGGAGCCAGCACAGATACGCAGTATTTT.

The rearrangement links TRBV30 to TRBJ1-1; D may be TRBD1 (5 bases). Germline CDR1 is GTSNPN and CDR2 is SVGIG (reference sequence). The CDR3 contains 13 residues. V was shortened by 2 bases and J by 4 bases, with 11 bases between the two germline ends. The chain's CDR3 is CAWSPMGGTEAFF. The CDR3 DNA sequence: TGTGCCTGGAGTCCTATGGGGGGCACTGAAGCTTTCTTT. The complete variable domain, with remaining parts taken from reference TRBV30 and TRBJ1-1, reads SQTIHQWPATLVQPVGSPLSLECTVEGTSNPNLYWYRQAAGRGLQLLFYSVGIGQISSEVPQNLSASRPQDRQFILSSKKLLLSDSGFYLCAWSPMGGTEAFFGQGTRLTVV.

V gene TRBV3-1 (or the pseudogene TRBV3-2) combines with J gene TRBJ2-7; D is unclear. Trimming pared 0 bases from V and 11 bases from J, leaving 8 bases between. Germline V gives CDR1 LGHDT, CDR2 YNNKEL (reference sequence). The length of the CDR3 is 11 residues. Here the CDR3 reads CASSQDQNEYF. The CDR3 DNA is TGTGCCAGCAGCCAAGACCAGAATGAGTACTTC.

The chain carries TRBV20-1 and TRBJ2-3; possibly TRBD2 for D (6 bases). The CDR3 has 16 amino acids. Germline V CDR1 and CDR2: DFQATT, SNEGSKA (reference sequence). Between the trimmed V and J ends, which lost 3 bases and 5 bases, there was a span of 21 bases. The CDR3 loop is CSASALIGSLGDTQYF. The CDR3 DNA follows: TGCAGTGCTAGTGCCCTGATCGGGAGTTTAGGAGATACGCAGTATTTT.

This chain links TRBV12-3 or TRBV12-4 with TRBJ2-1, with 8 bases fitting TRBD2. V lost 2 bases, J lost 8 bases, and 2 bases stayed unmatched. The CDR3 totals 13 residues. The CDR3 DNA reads TGTGCCAGCAGTTTAAGAGCGGGGGATGAGCAGTTCTTC. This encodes CASSLRAGDEQFF.

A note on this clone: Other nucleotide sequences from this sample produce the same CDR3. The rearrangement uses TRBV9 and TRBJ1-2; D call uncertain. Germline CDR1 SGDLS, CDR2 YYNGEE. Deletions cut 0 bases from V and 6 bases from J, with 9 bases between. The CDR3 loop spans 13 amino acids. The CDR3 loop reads CASSVGAGDGYTF. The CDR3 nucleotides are TGTGCCAGCAGCGTAGGGGCAGGCGATGGCTACACCTTC.

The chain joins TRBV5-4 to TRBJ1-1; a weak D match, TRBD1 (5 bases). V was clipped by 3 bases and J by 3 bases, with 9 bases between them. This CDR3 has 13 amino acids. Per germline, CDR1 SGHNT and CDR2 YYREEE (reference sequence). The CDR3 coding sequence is TGTGCCAGCAGCTCTACAGGTTACACTGAAGCTTTCTTT. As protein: CASSSTGYTEAFF.

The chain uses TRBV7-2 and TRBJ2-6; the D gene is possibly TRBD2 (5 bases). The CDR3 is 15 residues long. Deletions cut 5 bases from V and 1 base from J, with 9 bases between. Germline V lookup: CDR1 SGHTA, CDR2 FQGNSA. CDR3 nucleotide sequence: TGTGCCAGCAGCCGGACTCTTTCTGGGGCCAACGTCCTGACTTTC. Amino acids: CASSRTLSGANVLTF.

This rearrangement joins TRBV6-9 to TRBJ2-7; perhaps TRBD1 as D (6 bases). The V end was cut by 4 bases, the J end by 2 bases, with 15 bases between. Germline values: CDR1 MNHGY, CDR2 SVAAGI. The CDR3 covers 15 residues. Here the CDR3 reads CASSSLPDSTYEQYF. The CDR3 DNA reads TGTGCCAGCAGTTCCTTACCGGACAGTACCTACGAGCAGTACTTC.

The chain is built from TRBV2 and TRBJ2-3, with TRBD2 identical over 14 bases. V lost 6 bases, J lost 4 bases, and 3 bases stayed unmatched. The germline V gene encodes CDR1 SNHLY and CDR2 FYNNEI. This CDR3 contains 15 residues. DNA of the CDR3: TGTGCCAGCAGGGCGGGACTAGCGGGAGCAGATACGCAGTATTTT. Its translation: CASRAGLAGADTQYF.

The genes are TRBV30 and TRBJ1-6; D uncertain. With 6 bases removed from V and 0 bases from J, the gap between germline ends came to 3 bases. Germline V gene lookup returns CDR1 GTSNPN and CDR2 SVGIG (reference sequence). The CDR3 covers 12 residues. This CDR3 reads CACSSYNSPLHF. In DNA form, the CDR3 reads TGTGCCTGCAGCTCCTATAATTCACCCCTCCACTTT.

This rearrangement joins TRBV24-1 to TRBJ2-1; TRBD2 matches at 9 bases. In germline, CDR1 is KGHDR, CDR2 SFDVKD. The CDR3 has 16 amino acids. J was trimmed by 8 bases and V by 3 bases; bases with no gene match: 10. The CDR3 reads CATSDRAGGSLDEQFF. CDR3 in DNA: TGTGCCACCAGTGATAGAGCGGGAGGTTCTTTGGATGAGCAGTTCTTC.

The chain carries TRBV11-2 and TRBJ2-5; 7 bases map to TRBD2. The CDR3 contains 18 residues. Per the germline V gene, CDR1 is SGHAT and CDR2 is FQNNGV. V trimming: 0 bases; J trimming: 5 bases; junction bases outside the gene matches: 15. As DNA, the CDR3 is TGTGCCAGCAGCTTAGATTGGTCGCGAGGGGACTATGGGGAGACCCAGTACTTC. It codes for CASSLDWSRGDYGETQYF.

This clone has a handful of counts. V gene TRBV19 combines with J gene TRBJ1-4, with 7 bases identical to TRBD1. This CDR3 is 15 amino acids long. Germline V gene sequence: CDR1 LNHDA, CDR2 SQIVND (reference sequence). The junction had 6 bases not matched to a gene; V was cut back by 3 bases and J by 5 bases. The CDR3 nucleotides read TGTGCCAGTAGTATGGAGGGACAGCTAAATGAAAAACTGTTTTTT. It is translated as CASSMEGQLNEKLFF.

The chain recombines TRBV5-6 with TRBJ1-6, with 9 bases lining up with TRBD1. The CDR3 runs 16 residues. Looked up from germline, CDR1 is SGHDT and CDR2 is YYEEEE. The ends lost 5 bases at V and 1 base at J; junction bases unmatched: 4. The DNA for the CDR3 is TGTGCCAGCAGAGGGACAGGGAGTTCCTATAATTCACCCCTCCACTTT. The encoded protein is CASRGTGSSYNSPLHF.

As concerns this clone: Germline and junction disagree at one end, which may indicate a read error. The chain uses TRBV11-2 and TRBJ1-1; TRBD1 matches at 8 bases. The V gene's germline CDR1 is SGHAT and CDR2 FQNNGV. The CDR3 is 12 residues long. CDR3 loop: CASTLTGDSASF. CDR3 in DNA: TGTGCCAGCACCCTGACAGGGGATTCGGCTTCCTTT.

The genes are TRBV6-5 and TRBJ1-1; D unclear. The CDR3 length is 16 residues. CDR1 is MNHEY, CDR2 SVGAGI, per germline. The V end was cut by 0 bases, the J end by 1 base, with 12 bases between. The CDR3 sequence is CASSYSGEHWNTEAFF. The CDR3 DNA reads TGTGCCAGCAGTTACTCCGGGGAGCATTGGAACACTGAAGCTTTCTTT.